This entry lists 16 T cell receptor beta chains sequenced from one sample in a study of a mutant IDH1 vaccine in newly diagnosed glioma. TCRdb's copy holds only in-frame clones and misses some; the assay was immunoSEQ multiplex PCR. Among about 82,000 clones, approximately 85% were seen once, and the ten largest hold under 2.5%. Their antigens remain unidentified. Stated time point: week 23, last vaccination. Vaccination comprised doses that each held 300 ug of mutant IDH1 20-mer peptide, plus topical imiquimod. The sample here was PBMCs, taken from a glioma patient whose treatment included an IDH1 peptide vaccine. The receptors originated from a man aged 25 to 40 with glioma. Some clones in this sample may be carry-over from other donors' samples.

The chain has TRBV6-1 and TRBJ1-3, with D unclear. V gave up 4 bases and J gave up 3 bases, with 10 bases separating them. Germline CDR1 reads MNHNS; CDR2 reads SASEGT. This CDR3 has 14 amino acids. The CDR3 coding sequence is TGTGCCAGCAGTGGACTGACATATGGAAACACCATATATTTT. It yields the protein CASSGLTYGNTIYF.

The chain joins TRBV5-8 to TRBJ1-1, with D unresolved. In germline, CDR1 is SGHTS, CDR2 YDEGEE. CDR3 length equals 14 residues. Trimming shortened V by 0 bases and J by 1 base, and 7 bases separated the two germline ends. The CDR3 region is CASSLGPGNTEAFF. The CDR3 DNA reads TGTGCCAGCAGCTTGGGCCCAGGGAACACTGAAGCTTTCTTT.

J is TRBJ2-1 and V is TRBV7-9; TRBD2 agrees at 15 bases. Germline CDR1 SEHNR, CDR2 FQNEAQ (reference sequence). The CDR3 loop spans 18 amino acids. The V and J ends lost 5 bases and 7 bases, in that order; junction bases with no gene match: 12. CDR3 DNA sequence: TGTGCCAGCAGCCAAGGACTAGCGGGAGGGCGTCGTAGAAATGAGCAGTTCTTC. As protein: CASSQGLAGGRRRNEQFF. The whole variable domain, remainder taken from reference TRBV7-9 and TRBJ2-1, is DTGVSQNPRHKITKRGQNVTFRCDPISEHNRLYWYRQTLGQGPEFLTYFQNEAQLEKSRLLSDRFSAERPKGSFSTLEIQRTEQGDSAMYLCASSQGLAGGRRRNEQFFGPGTRLTVL.

This chain connects TRBV5-1 to TRBJ1-5, with unresolved D. The CDR3 sequence is 15 residues long. Germline CDR1 is SGHRS and CDR2 is YFSETQ. The germline V and J ends were trimmed by 4 bases and 0 bases, with 11 bases remaining between them. CDR3 loop: CASSAEPNSNQPQHF. DNA for the CDR3: TGCGCCAGCAGCGCAGAACCGAATAGCAATCAGCCCCAGCATTTT.

The V gene is TRBV6-1, the J gene TRBJ1-1; D perhaps matches TRBD1 (6 bases). Trimming took 5 bases from V and 1 from J, leaving 8 bases between them. The CDR3 sequence is 13 residues long. Germline-derived CDR1 and CDR2 are MNHNS and SASEGT. The CDR3 region is CASSLQGNTEAFF. The CDR3 DNA reads as TGTGCCAGCAGTCTACAGGGGAACACTGAAGCTTTCTTT.

CDR3 sequence reads: CASSLEEQGIYGYTF. CDR3 DNA sequence: TGTGCCAGCAGCTTAGAGGAACAGGGCATCTATGGCTACACCTTC. V usage is TRBV7-2 and J usage is TRBJ1-2; the D gene is possibly TRBD1 (6 bases). Germline V gene data show CDR1 as SGHTA and CDR2 as FQGNSA. V lost 1 base and J lost 4, with 13 bases in between. The length of the CDR3 is 15 residues.

This clone is a singleton in its sample. The rearrangement links TRBV5-1 to TRBJ2-3; D is possibly TRBD2 (6 bases). The CDR3 has 14 amino acids. CDR1 is SGHRS, CDR2 YFSETQ, per germline. The V end was cut by 5 bases, the J end by 2 bases, with 12 bases between. The CDR3 is CASRGRKVTDTQYF. The CDR3 nucleotides read TGCGCCAGCAGGGGGAGGAAGGTCACAGATACGCAGTATTTT.

This clone appeared a single time. CDR3 loop: CASSRDRENEKLFF. CDR3 nucleotide sequence: TGTGCCAGTAGTAGGGACAGAGAAAATGAAAAACTGTTTTTT. The chain is built from TRBV19 and TRBJ1-4, with TRBD1 matching 7 bases. V was pared by 4 bases and J by 5 bases, with 4 bases of the junction left unmatched. The CDR3 runs 14 residues. Germline values: CDR1 LNHDA, CDR2 SQIVND (reference sequence).

The CDR3 reads CASSVRDRIHNEQFF. Written as DNA, the CDR3 is TGCGCCAGCAGCGTCCGGGACAGAATTCACAATGAGCAGTTCTTC. This chain uses TRBV5-1 with TRBJ2-1; 7 positions match TRBD1. Trimming took 4 bases from V and 5 from J; bases not matched to a gene: 9. Germline CDR1 SGHRS, CDR2 YFSETQ. This CDR3 contains 15 residues.

The chain links TRBV19 to TRBJ2-6; no clear D. Germline lookup yields CDR1 LNHDA and CDR2 SQIVND (reference sequence). The CDR3 length is 14 residues. Trimming shortened V by 9 bases and J by 2 bases, and 11 bases separated the two germline ends. The CDR3 DNA sequence: TGTGCCAGCTGGAACGGCGCTGGGGCCAACGTCCTGACTTTC. Translated: CASWNGAGANVLTF.

The chain uses TRBV4-2 and TRBJ1-1; 8 bases fit TRBD1. CDR1 is LGHNA, CDR2 YNFKEQ, per germline. The CDR3 runs 15 residues. The V and J ends lost 4 bases and 0 bases, in that order; junction bases with no gene match: 4. CDR3 in DNA: TGTGCCAGCAGCCTAGAGGACAGGGTGAACACTGAAGCTTTCTTT. Its translation: CASSLEDRVNTEAFF.

The chain has TRBV5-1 and TRBJ2-3; D is possibly TRBD2 (6 bases). V lost 5 bases and J 6 bases, leaving 34 bases between the germline ends. This CDR3 contains 20 residues. The germline V gene has CDR1 SGHRS and CDR2 YFSETQ. Here the CDR3 reads CASRFNRLGADGSSRDTQYF. Here the CDR3 DNA reads TGCGCCAGCAGATTTAACCGACTAGGGGCTGACGGGAGTTCTAGGGATACGCAGTATTTT.

This clone was seen a few times. This chain connects TRBV30 to TRBJ1-1; TRBD1 matches 8 bases. There are 14 residues in the CDR3. Germline lookup yields CDR1 GTSNPN and CDR2 SVGIG (reference sequence). The V gene end was trimmed by 3 bases and the J gene end by 1 base; junction bases not matched to a gene: 4. CDR3 amino acids: CAWRWDRTNTEAFF. Here the CDR3 DNA reads TGTGCCTGGAGATGGGACAGGACGAACACTGAAGCTTTCTTT.

The J gene is TRBJ2-7, the V gene TRBV7-2; D may be TRBD1 (5 bases). The CDR3 consists of 16 residues. Germline loops: CDR1 SGHTA, CDR2 FQGNSA. Deletions cut 4 bases from V and 0 bases from J, with 16 bases between. Written as DNA, the CDR3 is TGTGCCAGCAGCTCGCCCCCTCACAGGAGCTCCTACGAGCAGTACTTC. This codes for CASSSPPHRSSYEQYF.

This chain links TRBV6-5 with TRBJ2-2; D is undetermined. Per germline, CDR1 MNHEY and CDR2 SVGAGI. Deletions cut 4 bases from V and 0 bases from J, with 6 bases between. The CDR3 consists of 14 residues. The CDR3 protein is CASSLGPNTGELFF. CDR3 coding DNA: TGTGCCAGCAGTTTAGGACCGAACACCGGGGAGCTGTTTTTT.

This sequence joins TRBV5-5 and TRBJ1-5; 7 positions agree with TRBD1. CDR1 is SGHKS and CDR2 is YYEKEE in the germline V gene (reference sequence). V gave up 4 bases and J gave up 6 bases; unmatched junction bases: 7. The CDR3 has 14 amino acids. CDR3 DNA sequence: TGTGCCAGCAGCGGTACAGGGACAGCTCAGCCCCAGCATTTT. It encodes CASSGTGTAQPQHF.